The sequence of this T cell receptor (beta chain) was determined in a study of neurological immune-mediated disorders. Study-wide results and limits: The absence of any CDR3 amino acid sequence shared by expanded clones across subjects suggests that repertoires were private in all groups.

Germline V CDR1 and CDR2: MDHEN, SYDVKM. The V end lost 3 bases, the J end lost 1 base, and 7 bases lay between the germline ends. The CDR3 is 14 residues long. This clonotype has a count of ten or more. Its specificity is not known. The cDNA was synthesized by means of template-switch 5'RACE, which was carried out with 10-nucleotide random UMIs. TCRdb reprocessed the 5' RACE reads via MiXCR and lists one record per CDR3 protein. This sample has 75,000 to 80,000 distinct CDR3 sequences, with less than 5.5% found just once. Sequenced: PBMCs. The chain is built from TRBV28 and TRBJ1-5, with D uncertain. This sequence was found in a woman in her twenties or thirties with multiple sclerosis. CDR3 amino acids: CASSLRRSNQPQHF. CDR3 sequence (DNA): TGTGCCAGCAGTTTGCGGAGGAGCAATCAGCCCCAGCATTTT.